This T cell receptor beta chain was identified during a study of beta chain features in type 1 diabetes. The CDR3 loop spans 15 amino acids. From germline, CDR1 is LNHDA and CDR2 SQIVND (reference sequence). V gave up 1 base and J gave up 8 bases; unmatched junction bases: 8. Sorted CD4+ subsets: naive, central memory, regulatory, stem cell-like memory (CD45RO/CCR7/CD25/CD127/CD95/CD27 panel). The study reverse transcribed the entire isolated RNA, so it sequenced expressed TCRB transcripts. TCRdb's copy holds only in-frame clones and misses some; the assay was immunoSEQ multiplex PCR. The sample yields about 160,000 clones, approximately 8.8% seen once. Study-level findings and limits: All four CD4+ subsets from Type 1 diabetes patients carried moderately but significantly shorter TCRB CDR3s. Insertion counts at VDJ junctions were lower in type 1 diabetes patients, who also showed more deletions there.

Worth noting for this clone: Its antigen remains unidentified.

V and J are TRBV19 and TRBJ2-7; 10 bases are a match to TRBD2. The clonotype comes from a woman in her twenties or thirties with type 1 diabetes. The sample comprised central memory CD4+ T cells from blood. The CDR3 nucleotides read TGTGCCAGTAGTATAGCGCTAGCGGGAGAGTCGAAGCAGTACTTC. This gives the protein CASSIALAGESKQYF.